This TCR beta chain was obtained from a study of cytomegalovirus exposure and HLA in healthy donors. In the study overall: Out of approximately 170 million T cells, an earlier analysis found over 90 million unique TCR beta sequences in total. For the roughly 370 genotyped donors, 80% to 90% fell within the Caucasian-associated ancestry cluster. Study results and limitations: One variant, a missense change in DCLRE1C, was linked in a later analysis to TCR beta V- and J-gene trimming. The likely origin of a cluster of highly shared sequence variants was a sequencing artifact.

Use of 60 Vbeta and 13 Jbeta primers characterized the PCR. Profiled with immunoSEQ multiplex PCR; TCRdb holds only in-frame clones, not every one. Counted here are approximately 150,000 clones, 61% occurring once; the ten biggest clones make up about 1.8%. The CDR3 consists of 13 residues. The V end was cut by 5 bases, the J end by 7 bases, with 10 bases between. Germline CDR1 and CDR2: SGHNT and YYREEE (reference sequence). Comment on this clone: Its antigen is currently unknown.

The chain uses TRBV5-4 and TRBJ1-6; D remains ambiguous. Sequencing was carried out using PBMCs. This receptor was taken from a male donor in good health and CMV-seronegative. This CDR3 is CASRVSGNSPLHF. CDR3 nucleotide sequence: TGTGCCAGCAGGGTTTCGGGAAATTCACCCCTCCACTTT.